The 20 T cell receptor beta chains presented below share a single source sample, sequenced in a study of technical replicates of blood from several donors. The method was immunoSEQ multiplex PCR; TCRdb's version includes in-frame clones alone and lacks a portion of them. Among over 65,000 clones listed, roughly 94% were seen once. The specimen sequenced was T cells isolated from PBMCs. The receptors here all came from a human donor in good health.

Written as DNA, the CDR3 is TGTGCCAGCCGACCGACAGGGGACACCGGGGAGCTGTTTTTT. Translating gives CASRPTGDTGELFF. V and J are TRBV6-4 and TRBJ2-2; TRBD1 matches 8 bases. The CDR3 sequence is 14 residues long. Trimming removed 8 bases from V and 3 bases from J; junction bases left unmatched: 5. Germline assignment: CDR1 MRHNA and CDR2 SNTAGT.

The V call is TRBV28, the J call TRBJ2-7, with D tentatively TRBD2 (6 bases). The V and J ends lost 8 bases and 0 bases respectively, with 11 bases between them. The CDR3 loop spans 13 amino acids. CDR1 is MDHEN, CDR2 SYDVKM, per germline. CDR3 protein: CASPGTFSYEQYF. As DNA, the CDR3 is TGTGCCAGCCCCGGGACTTTCTCCTACGAGCAGTACTTC.

This clone was recorded only once. The CDR3 DNA is TGTGCCAGCAACTTGCCAGGGACAGATACGCAGTATTTT. This encodes CASNLPGTDTQYF. V usage is TRBV6-1 and J usage is TRBJ2-3; D may be TRBD1 (5 bases). CDR3 size: 13 residues. Trimming shortened V by 7 bases and J by 3 bases, and 11 bases separated the two germline ends. Germline loops: CDR1 MNHNS, CDR2 SASEGT.

Written as DNA, the CDR3 is TGCAGTGGAGAGTCATACAATGAGCAGTTCTTC. As protein: CSGESYNEQFF. J is TRBJ2-1 and V is TRBV20-1, with D hard to call. The CDR3 is 11 residues long. V lost 7 bases and J 4 bases, leaving 8 bases between the germline ends. Looked up from germline, CDR1 is DFQATT and CDR2 is SNEGSKA (reference sequence).

This clone came up once. The J gene is TRBJ2-3, the V gene TRBV6-5; unclear D gene. CDR3 length: 14 amino acids. The ends were cut back, 2 bases at V and 5 bases at J, with 11 bases in the middle. Germline-derived CDR1 and CDR2 are MNHEY and SVGAGI. The CDR3: CASSYASSGDTQYF. The CDR3 coding sequence is TGTGCCAGCAGTTACGCTAGTTCTGGAGATACGCAGTATTTT.

Only one count was recorded for this clone. This chain links TRBV9 with TRBJ2-1, with TRBD2 matching 13 bases. CDR1 and CDR2 (germline): SGDLS, YYNGEE. The CDR3 has 19 amino acids. V was pared by 2 bases and J by 1 base, with 9 bases of the junction left unmatched. The CDR3, as DNA: TGTGCCAGCAGCGTGTCACTAGCGGGAGGGTATGGGTCCTACAATGAGCAGTTCTTC. Encoded protein: CASSVSLAGGYGSYNEQFF.

V usage is TRBV9 and J usage is TRBJ1-2; 10 bases are shared with TRBD1. This CDR3 region has 15 residues. Germline V CDR1 and CDR2: SGDLS, YYNGEE. The V and J ends lost 2 bases and 5 bases, in that order; junction bases with no gene match: 6. In DNA form, the CDR3 reads TGTGCCAGCAGCGTGGCCGGGACAGGGGTTTATGGCTACACCTTC. Translating gives CASSVAGTGVYGYTF. The complete variable domain, with remaining parts taken from reference TRBV9 and TRBJ1-2, reads DSGVTQTPKHLITATGQRVTLRCSPRSGDLSVYWYQQSLDQGLQFLIQYYNGEERAKGNILERFSAQQFPDLHSELNLSSLELGDSALYFCASSVAGTGVYGYTFGSGTRLTVV.

V usage is TRBV4-1 and J usage is TRBJ2-3; weak D call: TRBD1 (6 bases). Per germline, CDR1 MGHRA and CDR2 YSYEKL. This CDR3 comprises 15 residues. Trimming took off 1 base at V and 6 bases at J, with 14 bases between the two ends. CDR3 region: CASSQAGQGTDTQYF. CDR3 in DNA: TGCGCCAGCAGCCAAGCTGGCCAGGGGACGGATACGCAGTATTTT.

The chain combines TRBV5-6 with TRBJ2-7; 7 bases fit TRBD2. CDR1 and CDR2 (germline): SGHDT, YYEEEE. V lost 1 base, J lost 3 bases, and 13 bases stayed unmatched. The CDR3 is 17 residues long. This CDR3 is CASSLPTPRGEFYEQYF. The CDR3 DNA reads TGTGCCAGCAGCTTGCCGACACCCCGGGGGGAATTCTACGAGCAGTACTTC.

The gene calls are TRBV5-1 and TRBJ1-4, with D maybe TRBD1 (6 bases). CDR1 SGHRS and CDR2 YFSETQ come from the germline V gene. This CDR3 spans 13 amino acids. The V and J ends lost 4 bases and 5 bases respectively, with 9 bases between them. Written as DNA, the CDR3 is TGCGCCAGCAGCCCGACAGGAAATGAAAAACTGTTTTTT. This sequence encodes CASSPTGNEKLFF.

V gene TRBV4-1 combines with J gene TRBJ2-3; 9 nucleotides match TRBD2. CDR3 length: 18 amino acids. From germline, CDR1 is MGHRA and CDR2 YSYEKL. V was pared by 1 base and J by 0 bases, with 8 bases of the junction left unmatched. The CDR3 protein is CASSQALAGSTSTDTQYF. The CDR3 DNA reads TGCGCCAGCAGCCAAGCCCTAGCGGGGTCAACTAGCACAGATACGCAGTATTTT.

The chain recombines TRBV7-6 with TRBJ2-1; 7 positions agree with TRBD2. The CDR3 has 17 residues. CDR1 is SGHVS, CDR2 FNYEAQ, per germline. V dropped 1 base and J dropped 4; count of bases not matched to a gene: 10. CDR3 bases: TGTGCCAGCAGCTTAGGGCGGGGGACCCCCCGTTACAATGAGCAGTTCTTC. Amino acids: CASSLGRGTPRYNEQFF.

The chain links TRBV5-1 to TRBJ1-4; 8 nucleotides agree with TRBD1. The germline gives CDR1 SGHRS, CDR2 YFSETQ. V lost 0 bases and J lost 3; bases outside the gene matches: 4. The CDR3 has 16 amino acids. CDR3 residues: CASSLAGQGANEKLFF. CDR3 sequence (DNA): TGCGCCAGCAGCTTGGCCGGACAGGGCGCTAATGAAAAACTGTTTTTT.

This clone is a singleton in its sample. V and J are TRBV29-1 and TRBJ2-7, with a tentative D call TRBD1 (6 bases). Trimming shortened V by 7 bases and J by 0 bases, and 16 bases separated the two germline ends. The germline V gene encodes CDR1 SQVTM and CDR2 ANQGSEA. The CDR3 spans 14 residues. CDR3 protein: CSALRGSLSYEQYF. The CDR3 region has the DNA TGCAGCGCACTTAGGGGGTCCCTCTCCTACGAGCAGTACTTC.

V gene TRBV19 combines with J gene TRBJ2-3; the match to TRBD2 covers 9 bases. With V trimmed by 3 bases and J by 6 bases, 10 bases remained unmatched. The CDR3 loop spans 16 amino acids. Germline loops: CDR1 LNHDA, CDR2 SQIVND (reference sequence). The CDR3 DNA sequence: TGTGCCAGTAGTATCACGAGAGCGGGGGGATGGGATACGCAGTATTTT. The encoded protein is CASSITRAGGWDTQYF.

The chain links TRBV27 to TRBJ2-1; 8 bases line up with TRBD1. J lost 6 bases, V lost 5 bases, and 12 bases had no gene match. CDR1 is MNHEY and CDR2 is SMNVEV in the germline V gene (reference sequence). The CDR3 totals 16 residues. CDR3 in amino acids: CASSPFQGASGNEQFF. The CDR3 DNA reads TGTGCCAGCAGTCCCTTCCAGGGGGCTTCGGGCAATGAGCAGTTCTTC.

In this sample, this clone turned up once. The chain uses TRBV9 and TRBJ1-3; D not certain. Germline lookup yields CDR1 SGDLS and CDR2 YYNGEE. The V end was cut by 0 bases, the J end by 0 bases, with 4 bases between. The CDR3 is 14 residues long. CDR3 DNA sequence: TGTGCCAGCAGCGTAGAGAGCTCTGGAAACACCATATATTTT. This codes for CASSVESSGNTIYF.

This clone was counted once. The chain is built from TRBV15 and TRBJ1-1; a weak D match, TRBD1 (6 bases). V lost 0 bases, J lost 2 bases, and 13 bases lay in between. The CDR3 totals 16 residues. CDR1 and CDR2 from the germline V gene are LNHNV and YYDKDF (reference sequence). CDR3 residues: CATSRDLMGQNTEAFF. Here the CDR3 DNA reads TGTGCCACCAGCAGAGATTTGATGGGACAAAACACTGAAGCTTTCTTT.

The chain combines TRBV11-2 with TRBJ1-2; D gene unclear. Trimming cost V 1 base and J 4 bases, with 16 bases left between them. Germline V gives CDR1 SGHAT, CDR2 FQNNGV. CDR3 length equals 16 residues. In DNA form, the CDR3 reads TGTGCCAGCAGCTTAGTAAGCGCCCGAAGACGCTATGGCTACACCTTC. This codes for CASSLVSARRRYGYTF.

The rearrangement uses TRBV14 and TRBJ2-7; TRBD2 aligns across 8 bases. The CDR3 spans 16 residues. Germline CDR1 is SGHDN and CDR2 is FVKESK. V gave up 1 base and J gave up 4 bases; unmatched junction bases: 9. CDR3 in amino acids: CASSQGWAGGWYEQYF. CDR3 DNA sequence: TGTGCCAGCAGCCAAGGCTGGGCGGGGGGCTGGTACGAGCAGTACTTC.